The 3 T cell receptor beta chains in this list originate from one sample, sequenced in a study of PD-L1 blockade in urothelial cancer. The time point: pretreatment peripheral blood. The data were produced by immunoSEQ multiplex PCR, yet TCRdb's version contains in-frame clones alone and is incomplete. The sample consists of some 80,000 clones, 85% of them appearing once. Sequenced material: PBMCs, taken around atezolizumab (anti-PD-L1) treatment. The receptors were sampled from a middle-aged man with urothelial cancer.

The chain carries TRBV7-2 and TRBJ1-1, with 8 bases identical to TRBD1. Unmatched junction bases numbered 9, after V lost 1 base and J lost 5 bases. This CDR3 spans 16 amino acids. From germline, CDR1 is SGHTA and CDR2 FQGNSA. CDR3: CASSLGPQGARTEAFF. Here the CDR3 DNA reads TGTGCCAGCAGCTTAGGGCCCCAGGGGGCAAGAACTGAAGCTTTCTTT.

The chain recombines TRBV9 with TRBJ2-3; 10 nucleotides line up with TRBD2. V dropped 7 bases and J dropped 7; count of bases not matched to a gene: 6. Germline V gene sequence: CDR1 SGDLS, CDR2 YYNGEE. The CDR3 runs to 13 residues. The CDR3 region has the DNA TGTGCCAGCGGGAGGACTAGCGGACATACGCAGTATTTT. Protein sequence: CASGRTSGHTQYF.

This chain links TRBV10-3 with TRBJ2-4; 9 bases map to TRBD2. The CDR3 totals 18 residues. Germline values: CDR1 ENHRY, CDR2 SYGVKD. V shed 0 bases and J 6 bases; nucleotides not matched to a gene: 12. This CDR3 reads CAISESTGREGRRNIQYF. The CDR3 DNA reads TGTGCCATCAGTGAGTCGACGGGGCGGGAGGGCCGGAGAAACATTCAGTACTTC.